A single sample is the source of the 10 T cell receptor beta chains below, sequenced in a study of cytomegalovirus exposure and HLA in healthy donors. The PCR had 60 Vbeta and 13 Jbeta primers. Sequencing used immunoSEQ multiplex PCR; TCRdb keeps in-frame clones, though not all of them. This table has under 150,000 clones, approximately 83% appearing once. Sequencing input: PBMCs. These receptors all come from a male donor in good health and CMV-seronegative.

The chain couples TRBV5-1 to TRBJ2-1, with D possibly being TRBD1 (6 bases). Per germline, CDR1 SGHRS and CDR2 YFSETQ. The germline V and J ends were trimmed by 0 bases and 6 bases, with 16 bases remaining between them. CDR3 length: 16 amino acids. CDR3 coding DNA: TGCGCCAGCAGCTTGGAAAGACAGGCCGGGACCAATGAGCAGTTCTTC. The encoded protein is CASSLERQAGTNEQFF.

The rearrangement links TRBV29-1 to TRBJ1-1; D is perhaps TRBD1 (5 bases). Germline-derived CDR1 and CDR2 are SQVTM and ANQGSEA. The CDR3 runs to 12 residues. Trimming removed 3 bases from V and 5 bases from J, with 10 bases in between. The CDR3 sequence is CSVDFGGTEAFF. For the CDR3, the DNA is TGCAGCGTTGACTTCGGGGGGACTGAAGCTTTCTTT.

V is TRBV19 and J is TRBJ1-5; 8 nucleotides line up with TRBD1. The CDR3 is 16 residues long. The trim removed 4 bases at V and 0 bases at J, leaving 5 bases unmatched. The germline V gene has CDR1 LNHDA and CDR2 SQIVND (reference sequence). CDR3 loop: CASSRQGANSNQPQHF. DNA of the CDR3: TGTGCCAGTAGTAGGCAGGGGGCGAATAGCAATCAGCCCCAGCATTTT.

The chain couples TRBV11-1 to TRBJ2-5, with a weak D call TRBD2 (6 bases). Germline V gene data show CDR1 as SGHAT and CDR2 as FQDESV (reference sequence). V shed 2 bases and J shed 10 bases, with 26 bases lying between them. This CDR3 comprises 17 residues. Written as DNA, the CDR3 is TGTGCCAGCAGCTTATGGAGTTGGGACTCCCCCCGCGAGGGCCAGTACTTC. Translating it yields CASSLWSWDSPREGQYF.

The rearrangement links TRBV4-1 to TRBJ1-2; no clear D gene. From germline, CDR1 is MGHRA and CDR2 YSYEKL. CDR3 length: 17 residues. Trimming shortened V by 0 bases and J by 3 bases, and 17 bases separated the two germline ends. The CDR3 bases are TGCGCCAGCAGCCAAGATTCAGGACTGGGAAGTGACTATGGCTACACCTTC. It translates to CASSQDSGLGSDYGYTF.

The V call is TRBV7-9, the J call TRBJ2-1; D gene unclear. V dropped 3 bases and J dropped 9 bases, with 12 bases sitting between them. Per germline, CDR1 SEHNR and CDR2 FQNEAQ (reference sequence). The CDR3 has 13 residues. The DNA of the CDR3 is TGTGCCAGCAGCTTGTTGGAGTCAGTTGAGCAGTTCTTC. This encodes CASSLLESVEQFF.

The chain carries TRBV19 and TRBJ2-5; D gene ambiguous. The CDR3 totals 14 residues. Germline V gene sequence: CDR1 LNHDA, CDR2 SQIVND (reference sequence). The V gene lost 1 base and the J gene lost 4 bases, with 10 bases spanning the gap. The CDR3 loop is CASSIVPGPETQYF. Here the CDR3 DNA reads TGTGCCAGTAGTATAGTTCCGGGTCCAGAGACCCAGTACTTC.

V usage is TRBV6-5 and J usage is TRBJ2-2; weak D call: TRBD1 (6 bases). The germline gives CDR1 MNHEY, CDR2 SVGAGI. Between the trimmed V and J ends, which lost 6 bases and 15 bases, there was a span of 17 bases. The CDR3 has 12 residues. The CDR3 here is CASSPGQNTVFF. Written as DNA, the CDR3 is TGTGCCAGCAGCCCTGGACAGAACACGGTGTTTTTT.

The chain couples TRBV19 to TRBJ1-2; 7 bases are shared with TRBD1. From germline, CDR1 is LNHDA and CDR2 SQIVND (reference sequence). The CDR3 runs to 15 residues. J was trimmed by 4 bases and V by 5 bases; bases with no gene match: 10. The CDR3 here is CASSPQGVRSYGYTF. CDR3 nucleotide sequence: TGTGCCAGTAGTCCCCAGGGGGTTCGGTCCTATGGCTACACCTTC.

V and J are TRBV12-5 and TRBJ2-7; D call uncertain. The CDR3 totals 11 residues. Germline V gene lookup returns CDR1 LGHNT and CDR2 FRNRAP. The V end lost 5 bases, the J end lost 4 bases, and 6 bases lay between the germline ends. CDR3 protein: CASGILYEQYF. In nucleotides, the CDR3 is TGTGCTAGTGGTATTCTGTACGAGCAGTACTTC.